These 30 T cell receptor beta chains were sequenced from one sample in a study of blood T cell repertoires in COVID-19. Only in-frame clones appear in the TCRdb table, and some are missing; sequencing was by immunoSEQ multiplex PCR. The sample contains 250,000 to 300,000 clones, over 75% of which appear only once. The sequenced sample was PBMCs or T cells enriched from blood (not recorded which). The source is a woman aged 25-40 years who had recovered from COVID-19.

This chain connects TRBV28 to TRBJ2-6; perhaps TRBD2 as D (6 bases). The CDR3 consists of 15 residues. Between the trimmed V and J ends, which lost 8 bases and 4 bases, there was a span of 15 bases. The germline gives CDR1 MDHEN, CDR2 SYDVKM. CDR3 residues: CASRLEGSGANVLTF. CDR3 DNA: TGTGCCAGCCGCCTGGAGGGGTCCGGGGCCAACGTCCTGACTTTC. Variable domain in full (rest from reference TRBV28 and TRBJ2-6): DVKVTQSSRYLVKRTGEKVFLECVQDMDHENMFWYRQDPGLGLRLIYFSYDVKMKEKGDIPEGYSVSREKKERFSLILESASTNQTSMYLCASRLEGSGANVLTFGAGSRLTVL.

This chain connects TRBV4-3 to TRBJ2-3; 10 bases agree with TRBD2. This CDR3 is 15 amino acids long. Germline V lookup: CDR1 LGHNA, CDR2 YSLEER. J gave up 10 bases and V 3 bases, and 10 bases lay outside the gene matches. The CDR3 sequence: CASSQGLAIPRAQYF. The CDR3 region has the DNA TGCGCCAGCAGCCAGGGACTAGCGATCCCGCGGGCGCAGTATTTT.

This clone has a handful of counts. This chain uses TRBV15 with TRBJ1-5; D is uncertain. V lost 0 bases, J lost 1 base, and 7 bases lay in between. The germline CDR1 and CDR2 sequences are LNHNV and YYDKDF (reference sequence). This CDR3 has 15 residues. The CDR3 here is CATSRDAVSNQPQHF. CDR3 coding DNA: TGTGCCACCAGCAGAGACGCGGTAAGCAATCAGCCCCAGCATTTT.

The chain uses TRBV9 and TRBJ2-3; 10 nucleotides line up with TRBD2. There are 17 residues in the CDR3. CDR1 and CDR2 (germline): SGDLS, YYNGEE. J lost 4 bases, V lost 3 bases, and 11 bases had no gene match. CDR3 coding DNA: TGTGCCAGCAGCGAGCCCGGACACGGACTAGCGGCAGATACGCAGTATTTT. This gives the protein CASSEPGHGLAADTQYF. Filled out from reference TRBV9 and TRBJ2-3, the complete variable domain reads DSGVTQTPKHLITATGQRVTLRCSPRSGDLSVYWYQQSLDQGLQFLIQYYNGEERAKGNILERFSAQQFPDLHSELNLSSLELGDSALYFCASSEPGHGLAADTQYFGPGTRLTVL.

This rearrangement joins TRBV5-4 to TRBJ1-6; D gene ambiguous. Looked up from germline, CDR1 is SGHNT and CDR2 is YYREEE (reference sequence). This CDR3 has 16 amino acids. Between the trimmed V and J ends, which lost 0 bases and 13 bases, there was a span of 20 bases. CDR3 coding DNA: TGTGCCAGCAGCTTGGGCGGGAGCCAGGTCGAGGAGCCCCTCCACTTT. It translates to CASSLGGSQVEEPLHF.

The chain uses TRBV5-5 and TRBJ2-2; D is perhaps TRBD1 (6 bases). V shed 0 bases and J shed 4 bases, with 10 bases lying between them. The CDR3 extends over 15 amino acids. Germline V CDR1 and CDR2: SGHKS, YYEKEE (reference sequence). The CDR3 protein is CASSLAGTSTGELFF. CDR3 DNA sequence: TGTGCCAGCAGCTTGGCGGGGACAAGCACCGGGGAGCTGTTTTTT.

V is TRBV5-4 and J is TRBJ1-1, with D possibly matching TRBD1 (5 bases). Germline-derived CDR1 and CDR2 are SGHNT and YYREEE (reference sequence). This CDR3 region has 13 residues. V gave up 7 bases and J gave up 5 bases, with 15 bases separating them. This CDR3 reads CASWGGVRTEAFF. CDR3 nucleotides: TGTGCCAGCTGGGGAGGGGTTCGAACTGAAGCTTTCTTT.

This CDR3 is CSASRLAGAYQETQYF. The CDR3, as DNA: TGCAGTGCTAGTAGGCTAGCGGGGGCATATCAAGAGACCCAGTACTTC. V usage is TRBV20-1 and J usage is TRBJ2-5; 10 nucleotides match TRBD2. The trim removed 3 bases at V and 2 bases at J, leaving 9 bases unmatched. There are 16 residues in the CDR3. The germline gives CDR1 DFQATT, CDR2 SNEGSKA (reference sequence).

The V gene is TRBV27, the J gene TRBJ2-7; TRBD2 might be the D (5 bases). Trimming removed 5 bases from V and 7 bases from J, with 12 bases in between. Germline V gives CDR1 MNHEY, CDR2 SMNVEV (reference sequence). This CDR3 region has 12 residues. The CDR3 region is CASSPGGWEQYF. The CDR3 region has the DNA TGTGCCAGCAGTCCAGGAGGTTGGGAGCAGTACTTC.

The CDR3 DNA sequence: TGTGCCAGCTCACCAACGGAGACAGGGGCTGGAAACACCATATATTTT. Protein sequence: CASSPTETGAGNTIYF. V gene TRBV18 combines with J gene TRBJ1-3; 8 bases are shared with TRBD1. Germline V gene data show CDR1 as KGHSH and CDR2 as LQKENI. J lost 2 bases, V lost 2 bases, and 5 bases had no gene match. CDR3 length equals 16 residues. Based on the CDR3 plus reference TRBV18 and TRBJ1-3, the full variable domain is NAGVMQNPRHLVRRRGQEARLRCSPMKGHSHVYWYRQLPEEGLKFMVYLQKENIIDESGMPKERFSAEFPKEGPSILRIQQVVRGDSAAYFCASSPTETGAGNTIYFGEGSWLTVV.

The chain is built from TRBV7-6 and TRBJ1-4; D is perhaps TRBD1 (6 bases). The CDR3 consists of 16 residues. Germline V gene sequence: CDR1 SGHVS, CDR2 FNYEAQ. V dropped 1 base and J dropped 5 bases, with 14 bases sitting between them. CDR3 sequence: CASSLGLGGQNEKLFF. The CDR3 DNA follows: TGTGCCAGCAGCTTAGGACTTGGGGGCCAGAATGAAAAACTGTTTTTT. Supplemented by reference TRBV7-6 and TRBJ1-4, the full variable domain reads GAGVSQSPRYKVTKRGQDVALRCDPISGHVSLYWYRQALGQGPEFLTYFNYEAQQDKSGLPNDRFSAERPEGSISTLTIQRTEQRDSAMYRCASSLGLGGQNEKLFFGSGTQLSVL.

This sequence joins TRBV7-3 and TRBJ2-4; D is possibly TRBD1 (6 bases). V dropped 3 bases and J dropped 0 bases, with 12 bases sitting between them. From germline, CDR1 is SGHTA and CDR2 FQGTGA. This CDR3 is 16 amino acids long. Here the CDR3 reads CASSLTGDLAKNIQYF. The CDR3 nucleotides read TGTGCCAGCAGCTTGACAGGTGATCTAGCCAAAAACATTCAGTACTTC.

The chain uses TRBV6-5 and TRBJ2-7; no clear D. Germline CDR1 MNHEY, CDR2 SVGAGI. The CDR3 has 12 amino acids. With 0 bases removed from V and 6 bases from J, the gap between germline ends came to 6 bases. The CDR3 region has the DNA TGTGCCAGCAGTTACTCGAGCTCCGAGCAGTACTTC. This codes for CASSYSSSEQYF.

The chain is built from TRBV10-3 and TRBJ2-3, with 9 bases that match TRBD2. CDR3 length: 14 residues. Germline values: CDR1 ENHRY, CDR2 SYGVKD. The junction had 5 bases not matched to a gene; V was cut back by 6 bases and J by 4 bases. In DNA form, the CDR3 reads TGTGCCATCAGACGGACTAGCGTTGCAGATACGCAGTATTTT. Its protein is CAIRRTSVADTQYF.

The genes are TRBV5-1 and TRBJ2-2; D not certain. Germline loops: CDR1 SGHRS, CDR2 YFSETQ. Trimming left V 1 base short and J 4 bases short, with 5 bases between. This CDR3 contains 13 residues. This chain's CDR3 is CASSLYFTGELFF. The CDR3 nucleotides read TGCGCCAGCAGCTTGTACTTCACCGGGGAGCTGTTTTTT.

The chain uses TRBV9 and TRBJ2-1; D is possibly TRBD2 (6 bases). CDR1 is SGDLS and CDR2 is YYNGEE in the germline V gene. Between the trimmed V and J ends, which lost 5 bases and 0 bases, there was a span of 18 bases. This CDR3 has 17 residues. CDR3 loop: CASSRTSPLGSYNEQFF. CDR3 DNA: TGTGCCAGCAGTCGAACTAGCCCCCTCGGCTCCTACAATGAGCAGTTCTTC.

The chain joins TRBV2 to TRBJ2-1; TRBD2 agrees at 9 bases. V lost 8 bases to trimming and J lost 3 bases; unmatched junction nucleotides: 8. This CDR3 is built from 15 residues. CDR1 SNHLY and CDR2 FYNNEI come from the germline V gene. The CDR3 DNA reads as TGTGCCAGCCCCAACGTACTAGCGGGCTACAATGAGCAGTTCTTC. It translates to CASPNVLAGYNEQFF.

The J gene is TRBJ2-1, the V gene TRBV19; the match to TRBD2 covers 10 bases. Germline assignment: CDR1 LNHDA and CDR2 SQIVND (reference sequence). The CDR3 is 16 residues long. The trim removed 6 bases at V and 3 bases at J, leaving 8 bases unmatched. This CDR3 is CASSLSGTSDYNEQFF. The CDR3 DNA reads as TGTGCCAGTAGCTTATCCGGGACTAGCGACTACAATGAGCAGTTCTTC.

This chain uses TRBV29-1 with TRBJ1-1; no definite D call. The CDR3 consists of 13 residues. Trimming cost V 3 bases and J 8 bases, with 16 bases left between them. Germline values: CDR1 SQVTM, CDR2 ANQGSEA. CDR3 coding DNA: TGCAGCGTTGACAGCGGGCGCGGAAACGAAGCTTTCTTT. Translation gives CSVDSGRGNEAFF.

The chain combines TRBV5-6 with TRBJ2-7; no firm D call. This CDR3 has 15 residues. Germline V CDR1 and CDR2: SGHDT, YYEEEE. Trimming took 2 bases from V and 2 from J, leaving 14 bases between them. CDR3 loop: CASSLDNRFTYEQYF. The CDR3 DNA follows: TGTGCCAGCAGCTTAGACAATAGGTTTACCTACGAGCAGTACTTC.

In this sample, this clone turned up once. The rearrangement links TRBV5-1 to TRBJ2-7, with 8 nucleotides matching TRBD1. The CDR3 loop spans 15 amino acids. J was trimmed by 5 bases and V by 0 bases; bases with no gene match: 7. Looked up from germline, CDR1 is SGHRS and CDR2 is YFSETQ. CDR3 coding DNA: TGCGCCAGCAGCTTGGCCTCCAGGGGGCTGGACGAGCAGTACTTC. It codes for CASSLASRGLDEQYF. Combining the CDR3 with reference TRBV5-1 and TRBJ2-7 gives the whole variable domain KAGVTQTPRYLIKTRGQQVTLSCSPISGHRSVSWYQQTPGQGLQFLFEYFSETQRNKGNFPGRFSGRQFSNSRSEMNVSTLELGDSALYLCASSLASRGLDEQYFGPGTRLTVT.

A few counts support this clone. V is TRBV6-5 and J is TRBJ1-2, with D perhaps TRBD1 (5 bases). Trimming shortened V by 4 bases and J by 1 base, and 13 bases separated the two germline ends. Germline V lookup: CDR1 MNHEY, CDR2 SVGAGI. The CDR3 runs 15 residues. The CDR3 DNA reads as TGTGCCAGCAGTTCTAGGGGCATAGTTAACTATGGCTACACCTTC. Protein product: CASSSRGIVNYGYTF.

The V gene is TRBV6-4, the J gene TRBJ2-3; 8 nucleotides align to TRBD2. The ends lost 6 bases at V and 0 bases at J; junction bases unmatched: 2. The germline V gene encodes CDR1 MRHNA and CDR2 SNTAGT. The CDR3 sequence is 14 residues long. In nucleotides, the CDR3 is TGTGCCAGCAGCCCGGGGGGGAGCACAGATACGCAGTATTTT. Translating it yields CASSPGGSTDTQYF.

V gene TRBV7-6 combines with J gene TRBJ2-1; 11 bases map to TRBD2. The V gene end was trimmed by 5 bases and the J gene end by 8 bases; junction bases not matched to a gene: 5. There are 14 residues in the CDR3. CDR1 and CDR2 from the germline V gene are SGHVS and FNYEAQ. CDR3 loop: CASSLTSGSDEQFF. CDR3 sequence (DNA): TGTGCCAGCAGCCTAACTAGCGGGAGCGATGAGCAGTTCTTC.

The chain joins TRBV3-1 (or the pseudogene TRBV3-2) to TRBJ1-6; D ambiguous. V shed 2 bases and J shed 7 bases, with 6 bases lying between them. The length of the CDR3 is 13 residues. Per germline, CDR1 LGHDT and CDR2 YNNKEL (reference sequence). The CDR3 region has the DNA TGTGCCAGCAGCCAACGGGGAAATTCACCCCTCCACTTT. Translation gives CASSQRGNSPLHF.

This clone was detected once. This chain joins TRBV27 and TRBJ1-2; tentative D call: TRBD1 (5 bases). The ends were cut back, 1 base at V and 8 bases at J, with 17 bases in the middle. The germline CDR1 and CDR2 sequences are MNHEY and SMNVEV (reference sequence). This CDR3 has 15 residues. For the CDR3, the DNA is TGTGCCAGCAGTTTATGGGTAGGGGCTAGAGAGGGCTACACCTTC. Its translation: CASSLWVGAREGYTF.

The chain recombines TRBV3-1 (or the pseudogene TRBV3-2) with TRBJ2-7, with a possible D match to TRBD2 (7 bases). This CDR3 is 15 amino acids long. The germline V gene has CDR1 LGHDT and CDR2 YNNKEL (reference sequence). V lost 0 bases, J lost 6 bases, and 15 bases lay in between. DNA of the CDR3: TGTGCCAGCAGCCAAGAAGGGGGGGCCCTGGGCGAGCAGTACTTC. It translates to CASSQEGGALGEQYF.

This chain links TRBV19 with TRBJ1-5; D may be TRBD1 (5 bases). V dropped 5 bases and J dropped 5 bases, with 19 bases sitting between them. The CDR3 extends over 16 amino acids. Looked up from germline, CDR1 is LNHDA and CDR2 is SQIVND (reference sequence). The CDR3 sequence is CASSSRGGLSYQPQHF. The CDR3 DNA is TGTGCCAGTAGTTCACGGGGGGGACTGTCATATCAGCCCCAGCATTTT.

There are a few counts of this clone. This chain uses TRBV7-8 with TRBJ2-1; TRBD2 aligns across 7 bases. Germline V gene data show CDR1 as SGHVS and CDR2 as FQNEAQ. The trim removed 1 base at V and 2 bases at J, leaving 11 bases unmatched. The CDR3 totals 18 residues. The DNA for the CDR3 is TGTGCCAGCAGCTTAGTAGGGCCTAGCGGTTTTCCCTACAATGAGCAGTTCTTC. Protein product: CASSLVGPSGFPYNEQFF.

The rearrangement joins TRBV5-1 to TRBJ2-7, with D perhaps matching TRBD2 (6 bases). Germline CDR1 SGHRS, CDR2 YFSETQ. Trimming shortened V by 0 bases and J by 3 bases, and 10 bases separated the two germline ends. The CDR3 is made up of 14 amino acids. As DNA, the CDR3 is TGCGCCAGCAGCTTGGGCGGGATTAACTACGAGCAGTACTTC. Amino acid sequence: CASSLGGINYEQYF.